This paragraph covers one T cell receptor beta chain sequence. Its antigen is as yet unknown. This sample is drawn from a study of shared clonotypes between healthy human individuals. Study results and caveats: Naive subsets generally had larger estimated richness than memory subsets.

CD8 cells regarded as naive lacked CD45RO, were positively chosen for CCR7, and omitted terminally differentiated effector memory CD45RA+ cells. Researchers divided each subset's genomic DNA evenly across several immunoSEQ plates. Profiling relied on immunoSEQ multiplex PCR, and the TCRdb table lists in-frame clones only, not all of them. The sample includes about 680,000 clones, approximately 90% seen only once; the top ten take more than 20%. Sequencing used naive CD8+ T cells sorted from blood. This sequence was found in a man aged 25 to 45 in good health.

CDR3 in DNA: TGTGCCAGCAGCTTAGGCTGGGGGAGGACTGAAGCTTTCTTT. Encoded protein: CASSLGWGRTEAFF. The rearrangement links TRBV7-9 to TRBJ1-1, with D possibly matching TRBD1 (5 bases). Per germline, CDR1 SEHNR and CDR2 FQNEAQ (reference sequence). The ends were cut back, 1 base at V and 5 bases at J, with 11 bases in the middle. This CDR3 has 14 amino acids.